The rows below give T cell receptor beta chains drawn from one sample of a study of vaccination effects on CD4 cells after COVID-19. Assay: immunoSEQ multiplex PCR; the TCRdb copy retains only in-frame clones and omits some. The sample has over 80,000 clones; around four fifths are singletons. What these receptors recognize is not known. The material sequenced was CD4+ T cells from PBMCs cultured with HCoV-OC43 spike peptides, taken after COVID-19 vaccination. The receptors stem from a human donor who received a COVID-19 vaccine. The CDR3 runs from the conserved cysteine through the conserved F or W. D genes are given only for firm matches. For some rows the clone size is stated as once, few or many, or as a class when expanded; others skip it.

v_call	d_call	j_call	clone_size	cdr3_aa	cdr3_nt
TRBV9	TRBD1	TRBJ1-4	.	CASSVGQGAANEKLFF	TGTGCCAGCAGCGTCGGGCAGGGGGCAGCTAATGAAAAACTGTTTTTT
TRBV5-4	TRBD1	TRBJ2-4	.	CASSFRQGSSKNIQYF	TGTGCCAGCAGCTTCCGACAGGGGAGTTCCAAAAACATTCAGTACTTC
TRBV3-1/TRBV3-2	.	TRBJ2-5	.	CASSQDLSTETQYF	TGTGCCAGCAGCCAAGATTTATCTACTGAGACCCAGTACTTC
TRBV5-1	TRBD1	TRBJ1-2	.	CASRSVFGTANYGYTF	TGCGCCAGCAGGTCGGTTTTTGGGACAGCCAACTATGGCTACACCTTC
TRBV7-3	.	TRBJ2-2	few	CASSFESNTGELFF	TGTGCCAGCAGCTTCGAATCGAACACCGGGGAGCTGTTTTTT
TRBV30	.	TRBJ1-6	.	CAWGADPGSYNSPLHF	TGTGCCTGGGGGGCTGATCCCGGCTCCTATAATTCACCCCTCCACTTT
TRBV2	TRBD1	TRBJ2-3	.	CASSEIGTAEFTDTQYF	TGTGCCAGCAGTGAAATTGGGACAGCTGAATTCACAGATACGCAGTATTTT
TRBV19	.	TRBJ1-6	.	CASRPTLGGTNSPLHF	TGTGCCAGTAGACCTACCTTGGGGGGGACTAATTCACCCCTCCACTTT
TRBV5-1	TRBD2	TRBJ2-3	few	CASSLGVLRGGTDTQYF	TGCGCCAGCAGCTTAGGGGTATTGCGGGGGGGCACAGATACGCAGTATTTT
TRBV19	.	TRBJ2-4	.	CASSIWDIQYF	TGTGCCAGTAGTATATGGGACATTCAGTACTTC
TRBV5-5	.	TRBJ1-5	few	CASSLYPQLYFQGNQPQHF	TGTGCCAGCAGCTTGTATCCACAATTATACTTCCAAGGCAATCAGCCCCAGCATTTT
TRBV30	.	TRBJ1-4	.	CAWSRVTVREEKLFF	TGTGCCTGGAGTAGGGTAACTGTCCGGGAGGAAAAACTGTTTTTT
TRBV12-3/TRBV12-4	.	TRBJ1-1	once	CASRRTVMKAFF	TGTGCCAGCAGGCGGACAGTTATGAAAGCTTTCTTT
TRBV13	TRBD2	TRBJ2-2	.	CASTRPGLAGGNTGELFF	TGTGCCAGCACTCGCCCGGGACTAGCGGGGGGGAACACCGGGGAGCTGTTTTTT
TRBV28	TRBD2	TRBJ2-3	once	CASISGGAKDTQYF	TGTGCCAGCATAAGCGGGGGGGCCAAAGATACGCAGTATTTT
TRBV11-3	TRBD1	TRBJ2-5	few	CASSRTGTTETQYF	TGTGCCAGCAGTCGGACAGGGACGACGGAGACCCAGTACTTC
TRBV2	.	TRBJ1-6	few	CASTRGGWDSPLHF	TGTGCCAGCACCAGAGGGGGGTGGGATTCACCCCTCCACTTT
TRBV18	.	TRBJ1-1	.	CASSPAGMTEAFF	TGTGCCAGCTCACCAGCAGGTATGACTGAAGCTTTCTTT
TRBV20-1	.	TRBJ1-6	.	CSASGQLNSPLHF	TGCAGTGCTAGTGGGCAGCTTAATTCACCCCTCCACTTT
TRBV19	.	TRBJ1-3	.	CASGQVSGNTIYF	TGTGCCAGTGGACAAGTCTCTGGAAACACCATATATTTT
TRBV2	TRBD1	TRBJ1-1	.	CASSGARQGSTEAFF	TGTGCCAGCAGTGGAGCCCGACAGGGATCCACTGAAGCTTTCTTT
TRBV6-2/TRBV6-3	.	TRBJ2-4	.	CASSYRQTGTKNIQYF	TGTGCCAGCAGTTATCGCCAAACCGGGACCAAAAACATTCAGTACTTC
TRBV28	.	TRBJ1-6	.	CASSPEIYRDRQSSYNSPLHF	TGTGCCAGCAGTCCGGAAATTTACCGGGACCGTCAGAGCTCCTATAATTCACCCCTCCACTTT
TRBV19	.	TRBJ1-4	.	CASSTRVVANEKLFF	TGTGCCAGTAGTACGCGTGTCGTAGCTAATGAAAAACTGTTTTTT
TRBV5-8	TRBD2	TRBJ2-1	.	CASSSGRSSYNEQFF	TGTGCCAGCAGCTCCGGGAGGAGCTCCTACAATGAGCAGTTCTTC
TRBV21-1	.	TRBJ2-5	.	CARKAEETQYF	TGTGCCAGAAAGGCAGAAGAGACCCAGTACTTC
TRBV19	TRBD1	TRBJ2-1	once	CASSPQGAYEQFF	TGTGCCAGTAGTCCTCAGGGGGCCTATGAGCAGTTCTTC
TRBV11-3	.	TRBJ1-3	.	CASSLDGYSGNTIYF	TGTGCCAGCAGCTTAGACGGGTACTCTGGAAACACCATATATTTT
TRBV12-5	TRBD1	TRBJ1-1	.	CASGSNRDGTGPLNTEAFF	TGTGCTAGTGGTTCCAATAGGGATGGGACAGGGCCCCTGAACACTGAAGCTTTCTTT
TRBV25-1	.	TRBJ2-1	.	CASSVLGGTFDNEQFF	TGTGCCAGCAGTGTACTTGGAGGGACATTTGACAATGAGCAGTTCTTC
TRBV12-3/TRBV12-4	.	TRBJ1-5	.	CASSFRSLQPQHF	TGTGCCAGCAGTTTCCGTTCTTTACAGCCCCAGCATTTT
TRBV4-1	.	TRBJ1-5	few	CASSHPNVNNQPQHF	TGCGCCAGCAGCCACCCCAACGTCAACAATCAGCCCCAGCATTTT
TRBV3-1/TRBV3-2	.	TRBJ1-1	.	CASSQAGGVAEAFF	TGTGCCAGCAGCCAAGCGGGAGGGGTGGCTGAAGCTTTCTTT
TRBV19	.	TRBJ1-2	.	CASSMGPSSDGYTF	TGTGCCAGTAGTATGGGCCCTTCTTCGGATGGCTACACCTTC
TRBV6-2/TRBV6-3	.	TRBJ1-6	few	CASSYSADNSPLHF	TGTGCCAGCAGTTACTCGGCCGATAATTCACCCCTCCACTTT
TRBV9	.	TRBJ1-2	once	CASSPGLGYGYTF	TGTGCCAGCAGCCCAGGGTTAGGGTATGGCTACACCTTC
TRBV9	.	TRBJ1-6	.	CASSVVLTPQSALHF	TGTGCCAGCAGCGTAGTCTTGACCCCTCAATCAGCCCTCCACTTT